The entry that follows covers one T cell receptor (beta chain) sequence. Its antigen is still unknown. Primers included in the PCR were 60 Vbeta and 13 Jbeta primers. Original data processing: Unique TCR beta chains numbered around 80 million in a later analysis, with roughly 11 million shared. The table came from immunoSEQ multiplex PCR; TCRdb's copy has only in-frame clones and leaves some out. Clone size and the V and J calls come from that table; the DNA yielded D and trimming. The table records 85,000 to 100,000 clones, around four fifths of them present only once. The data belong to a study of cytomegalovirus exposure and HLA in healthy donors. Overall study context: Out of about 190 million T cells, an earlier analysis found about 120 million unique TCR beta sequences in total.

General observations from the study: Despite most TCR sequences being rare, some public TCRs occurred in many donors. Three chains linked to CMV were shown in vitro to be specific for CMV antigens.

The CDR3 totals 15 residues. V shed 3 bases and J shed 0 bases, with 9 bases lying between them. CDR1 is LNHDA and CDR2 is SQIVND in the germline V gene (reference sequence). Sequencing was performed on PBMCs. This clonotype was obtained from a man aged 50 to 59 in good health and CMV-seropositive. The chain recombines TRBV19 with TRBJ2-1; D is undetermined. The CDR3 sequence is CASSIVPGSYNEQFF. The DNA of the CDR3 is TGTGCCAGTAGTATTGTTCCAGGCTCCTACAATGAGCAGTTCTTC.